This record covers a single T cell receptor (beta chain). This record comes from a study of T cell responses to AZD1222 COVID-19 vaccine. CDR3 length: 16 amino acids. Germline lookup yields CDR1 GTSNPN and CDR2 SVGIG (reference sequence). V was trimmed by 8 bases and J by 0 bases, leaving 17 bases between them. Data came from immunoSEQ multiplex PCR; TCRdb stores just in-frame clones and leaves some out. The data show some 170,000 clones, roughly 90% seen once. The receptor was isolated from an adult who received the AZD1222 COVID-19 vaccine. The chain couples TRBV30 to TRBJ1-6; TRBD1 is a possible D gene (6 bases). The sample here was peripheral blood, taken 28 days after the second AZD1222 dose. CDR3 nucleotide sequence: TGTGCCACATCGGACAGACTGAGCTCCTATAATTCACCCCTCCACTTT. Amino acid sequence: CATSDRLSSYNSPLHF.